This T cell receptor (beta chain) originates from a study of T cells in Graves' hyperthyroidism and ophthalmopathy. TCR beta CDR3 regions were amplified from RNA transcripts. First-round RT-PCR with HTBI primers amplified the TCR CDR3 region. TCRdb called the multiplex PCR reads again in MiXCR, with one record for every CDR3 protein. The sample has under 450,000 distinct CDR3 sequences, roughly 12% seen once. Worth noting for this clonotype: The antigen is unknown.

Study-wide points: Ophthalmopathy was model-predicted a median 6.5 months pre-onset. Stable hyperthyroidism was separated from ophthalmopathy by a model based on 13 V-J features.

This TCR was sampled from a man aged 25-45 years with Graves' hyperthyroidism that later progressed to Graves' ophthalmopathy. Input material: blood.

Written as DNA, the CDR3 is TGTGCCAGCTCACCACCGACATCCTCTGGAAACACCATATATTTT. Translating gives CASSPPTSSGNTIYF. V and J are TRBV18 and TRBJ1-3; D gene uncertain. The CDR3 is made up of 15 amino acids. Trimming cost V 0 bases and J 0 bases, with 6 bases left between them. CDR1 is KGHSH and CDR2 is LQKENI in the germline V gene.